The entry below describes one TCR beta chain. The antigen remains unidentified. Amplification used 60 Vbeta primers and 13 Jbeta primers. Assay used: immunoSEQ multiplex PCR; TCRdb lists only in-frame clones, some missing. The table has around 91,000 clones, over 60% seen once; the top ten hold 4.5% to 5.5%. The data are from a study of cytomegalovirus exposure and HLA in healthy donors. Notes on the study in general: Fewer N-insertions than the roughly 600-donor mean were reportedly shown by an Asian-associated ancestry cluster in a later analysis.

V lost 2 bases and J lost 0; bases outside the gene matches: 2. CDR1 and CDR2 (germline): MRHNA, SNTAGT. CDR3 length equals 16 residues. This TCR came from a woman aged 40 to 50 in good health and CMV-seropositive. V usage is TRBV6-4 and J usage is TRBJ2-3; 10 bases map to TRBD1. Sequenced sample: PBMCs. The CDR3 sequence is CASSDGQGGSTDTQYF. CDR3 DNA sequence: TGTGCCAGCAGTGACGGACAGGGGGGGAGCACAGATACGCAGTATTTT.